This is a list of T cell receptor beta chains from one sample in a study of T-cell memory formation after mild COVID-19. TCRdb independently ran MiXCR on the 5' RACE reads; one entry per CDR3 protein. The table has 350,000 or so distinct CDR3 sequences, 20% to 25% seen once. Sequenced material: PBMCs or a T cell subset sorted from them (not recorded which). The receptors were sampled from a man between 18 and 29 years old who had mild COVID-19 (a few samples of this study predate the infection). Cell type and time point are not known. Each CDR3 is given with its conserved first and last residue. The D gene is left open where the match is weak. Size is stated for part of the rows, as once, few or many counts, or as a class when the clone is expanded.

>TRBJ1-5|-|TRBV5-1|-
TGCGCCAGCAGCTTGGCCGGGACCAATCAGCCCCAGCATTTT
CASSLAGTNQPQHF
>TRBJ2-3|TRBD2|TRBV7-6|-
TGTGCCAGCAGCTTAGCGCAGCGGGGGGGCCAGAATACGCAGTATTTT
CASSLAQRGGQNTQYF
>TRBJ2-5|-|TRBV12-3/TRBV12-4|-
TGTGCCAGCAGTTTAGACAACGGGGGGCCGAGGGTGGAGACCCAGTACTTC
CASSLDNGGPRVETQYF
>TRBJ2-1|TRBD1|TRBV12-3/TRBV12-4|many
TGTGCCAGCAGTTGGCGACAGGGGGCCTATGAGCAGTTCTTC
CASSWRQGAYEQFF
>TRBJ1-1|TRBD1|TRBV7-2|once
TGTGCCAGCAGCTTGGACAGGGATAGGTCGGGCACTGAAGCTTTCTTT
CASSLDRDRSGTEAFF
>TRBJ2-7|-|TRBV5-1|many
TGCGCCAGCAGCCAATCATGGGGTTTCGAGCAGTACTTC
CASSQSWGFEQYF
>TRBJ1-2|-|TRBV6-5|few
TGTGCCAGCAGATCTGGACAACTAGGCTACACCTTC
CASRSGQLGYTF
>TRBJ2-1|TRBD2|TRBV10-3|-
TGTGCCACCGGGACTAGCATTGGACGGGGCGATGAGCAGTTCTTC
CATGTSIGRGDEQFF
>TRBJ2-1|-|TRBV13|few
TGTGCCAGCAGCGTTAGAGTAGGTTACAATGAGCAGTTCTTC
CASSVRVGYNEQFF
>TRBJ2-7|TRBD1|TRBV7-9|-
TGTGCCAGCACCGGGACAGGGAGCTACGAGCAGTACTTC
CASTGTGSYEQYF
>TRBJ2-2|TRBD1|TRBV20-1|many
TGCAGTGCTAGGATACCGGGACAGGAATCCACCGGGGAGCTGTTTTTT
CSARIPGQESTGELFF
>TRBJ1-2|-|TRBV6-2/TRBV6-3|-
TGTGCCAGCAGCAGGGATACTTCGACAGCCCCCGGCTACACCTTC
CASSRDTSTAPGYTF
>TRBJ1-3|-|TRBV12-3/TRBV12-4|-
TGTGCCACCGAAAACAGGGCTGGAAACACCATATATTTT
CATENRAGNTIYF
>TRBJ2-5|-|TRBV7-8|-
TGTGCCAGCAGCTTACTCTTTGGGAGTCTGCAAGAGACCCAGTACTTC
CASSLLFGSLQETQYF
>TRBJ1-1|-|TRBV5-1|-
TGCGCCAGCAGTTGGGCGTCGGGGGTGAACACTGAAGCTTTCTTT
CASSWASGVNTEAFF
>TRBJ1-3|-|TRBV12-3/TRBV12-4|few
TGTGCCAGCACCCAAACTGGAAACACCATATATTTT
CASTQTGNTIYF
>TRBJ1-1|TRBD1|TRBV4-3|few
TGCGCCAGCAGCCAAGATTTGACAGGGAGAGCTTTCTTT
CASSQDLTGRAFF
>TRBJ2-7|-|TRBV6-1|few
TGTGCTACTAAAGCTGCCAGCTCCTACGAGCAGTACTTC
CATKAASSYEQYF
>TRBJ1-1|-|TRBV7-9|-
TGTGCCAGCATACCATCGAATTTTGCCGAAAGCGCTTTCTTT
CASIPSNFAESAFF
>TRBJ1-3|-|TRBV9|-
TGTGCCAGCAGCCAGGCGCCAGCTGGAAACACCATATATTTT
CASSQAPAGNTIYF
>TRBJ2-7|TRBD2|TRBV7-3|many
TGTGCCAGCAGCTCCCGACTAGCGGGGCGAAGCTCCTACGAGCAGTACTTC
CASSSRLAGRSSYEQYF
>TRBJ2-1|TRBD1|TRBV6-4|many
TGTGCCAGCAGTGCCCTGGGACAGGGGGAGCAGTTCTTC
CASSALGQGEQFF
>TRBJ1-1|-|TRBV20-1|once
TGCAGTGCTAGAGACGGCTTTATGAACACTGAAGCTTTCTTT
CSARDGFMNTEAFF
>TRBJ2-5|-|TRBV7-2|-
TGTGCCAGCAGCTCCCCTCCTCAGACCCAGTACTTC
CASSSPPQTQYF
>TRBJ2-7|TRBD2|TRBV20-1|-
TGCAGTGCTAGAGATCGGGGAGGGTGGAGATACGAGCAGTACTTC
CSARDRGGWRYEQYF
>TRBJ2-5|-|TRBV5-1|-
TGCGCCAGCAGCTTGGCCGGTAGTTTGGAGGAGACCCAGTACTTC
CASSLAGSLEETQYF
>TRBJ1-5|TRBD1|TRBV12-3/TRBV12-4|few
TGTGCCAGCTCTCGACAGGGGTTTGGTCAGCCCCAGCATTTT
CASSRQGFGQPQHF
>TRBJ2-7|TRBD1|TRBV4-1|-
TGCGCCAGCAGCCAAGTAGGGACAGCCTACGAGCAGTACTTC
CASSQVGTAYEQYF
>TRBJ2-7|TRBD1|TRBV29-1|-
TGCAGCGCGGGACAGGGGTGGTACGAGCAGTACTTC
CSAGQGWYEQYF
>TRBJ1-1|-|TRBV27|-
TGTGCCAGCAGATTGGGGGTAAGAGGAAGCACTGAAGCTTTCTTT
CASRLGVRGSTEAFF
>TRBJ2-1|-|TRBV18|few
TGTGCCAGCTCACCCATAGAAATCATACGGGGGTACAATGAGCAGTTCTTC
CASSPIEIIRGYNEQFF
>TRBJ2-5|TRBD2|TRBV5-1|many
TGCGCCAGCAGCCCCCCCGTAGCGGGGGAAGAGACCCAGTACTTC
CASSPPVAGEETQYF
>TRBJ1-1|-|TRBV6-6|many
TGTGCCAGCAGCGCAGACGGGAACACTGAAGCTTTCTTT
CASSADGNTEAFF
>TRBJ2-2|TRBD1|TRBV5-1|-
TGCGCCAGCAGCCCCGACAGGGGGCTTTGGACCGGGGAGCTGTTTTTT
CASSPDRGLWTGELFF
>TRBJ1-2|-|TRBV7-2|few
TGTGCCAGCAGCTTATCAGAGGGACCCTATGGCTACACCTTC
CASSLSEGPYGYTF
>TRBJ1-2|TRBD1|TRBV18|-
TGTGCCAGCTCACCACAGTTTGAGGGGGCTGGCTACACCTTC
CASSPQFEGAGYTF
>TRBJ2-3|-|TRBV11-2|few
TGTGCCAGCAGCGAGAGGGATACGCAGTATTTT
CASSERDTQYF
>TRBJ1-5|-|TRBV7-6|-
TGTGCCAGCAGCTCCTATTTCGGGGGCAATCAGCCCCAGCATTTT
CASSSYFGGNQPQHF
>TRBJ1-5|TRBD1|TRBV28|few
TGTGCCAGCAGTTTAATATCGACAGGGGGCTCGGGCAATCAGCCCCAGCATTTT
CASSLISTGGSGNQPQHF
>TRBJ2-7|-|TRBV20-1|few
TGCAGTGCTAGGAGGGAGAAATACGAGCAGTACTTC
CSARREKYEQYF
>TRBJ2-7|TRBD1|TRBV5-1|few
TGCGCCAGCAGCCCGGGACAGGCGGCCCACGAGCAGTACTTC
CASSPGQAAHEQYF
>TRBJ1-2|TRBD1|TRBV5-1|-
TGCGCCAGCCGTGGACAGGGGGCTGATGGCTACACCTTC
CASRGQGADGYTF
>TRBJ2-1|-|TRBV7-8|many
TGTGCCAGCAGCCGGGATGAGCAGTTCTTC
CASSRDEQFF
>TRBJ1-1|-|TRBV12-3/TRBV12-4|-
TGTGCCAGCAATGCCATGGGGATCGCTGAAGCTTTCTTT
CASNAMGIAEAFF
>TRBJ2-1|TRBD1|TRBV7-2|many
TGTGCCAGCAGCTTAGATCGCAGGGGGCTAGGGAATGAGCAGTTCTTC
CASSLDRRGLGNEQFF
>TRBJ1-4|-|TRBV27|-
TGTGCCAGCAGTCGCGACAGAGTTAATGAAAAACTGTTTTTT
CASSRDRVNEKLFF
>TRBJ2-5|-|TRBV20-1|-
TGCAGTGCTAGGGAGGGGGTGGCCGAGACCCAGTACTTC
CSAREGVAETQYF
>TRBJ1-1|-|TRBV5-1|few
TGCGCCAGCAGCTTCTACATGAACACTGAAGCTTTCTTT
CASSFYMNTEAFF
>TRBJ2-3|-|TRBV7-2|-
TGTGCCGGCAGCTTTACAGGGTACACAGATACGCAGTATTTT
CAGSFTGYTDTQYF
>TRBJ1-5|TRBD1|TRBV4-3|-
TGCGCCAGCAGCCAAGGAGTTCGGGACAGGGGACAGCCCCAGCATTTT
CASSQGVRDRGQPQHF
>TRBJ1-2|-|TRBV27|-
TGTGCCAGCAGACCCTGGGCGGGCGATGCGCTGAAAGGCTACACCTTC
CASRPWAGDALKGYTF
>TRBJ2-5|-|TRBV5-4|-
TGTGCCAGCAGCTTGGCCCTAGCATCGGCGCAAGAGACCCAGTACTTC
CASSLALASAQETQYF
>TRBJ2-5|-|TRBV11-2|few
TGTGCCAGCAGCTCGGGGCTCGGGTGGCAAGAGACCCAGTACTTC
CASSSGLGWQETQYF
>TRBJ2-3|-|TRBV18|few
TGTGCCAGCTCAGAACTAGGGACACGGGAAACGGATACGCAGTATTTT
CASSELGTRETDTQYF
>TRBJ2-7|TRBD1|TRBV6-6|few
TGTGCCAGCAGTTACGAAAAGGGACAGTGGACCTACGAGCAGTACTTC
CASSYEKGQWTYEQYF
>TRBJ1-2|-|TRBV7-3|-
TGTGCCAGCAGCTTGATCAGGGGCGGTGGCTACACCTTC
CASSLIRGGGYTF
>TRBJ1-5|-|TRBV13|-
TGTGCCAGCAGCCGGGGACATCCTAATCAGCCCCAGCATTTT
CASSRGHPNQPQHF
>TRBJ1-1|-|TRBV6-5|-
TGTGCCAGCCACGAAGGGGATAAGGTGACTTTCTTT
CASHEGDKVTFF